What follows describes a single T cell receptor beta chain. Its antigen is as yet unknown. The CDR3 spans 15 residues. CDR1 MDHEN and CDR2 SYDVKM come from the germline V gene. V lost 7 bases, J lost 5 bases, and 9 bases stayed unmatched. Method: immunoSEQ multiplex PCR; TCRdb's copy keeps in-frame clones and lacks some. The sample records more than 15,000 clones, about four fifths being singletons. The data originate from a study of lymphopenia after photon versus proton radiotherapy. Study outcomes and limitations: Proton therapy kept repertoires fairly stable, unlike photons, which gained effector/memory cells.

The chain couples TRBV28 to TRBJ1-4; 8 positions match TRBD1. The receptor was isolated from a woman aged 45-60 years with pancreatic cancer. The specimen was peripheral blood, collected from a patient treated with photon-based radiotherapy. The CDR3 sequence is CASIPTGTGNEKLFF. The CDR3 DNA reads TGTGCCAGCATTCCCACCGGGACAGGAAATGAAAAACTGTTTTTT. The variable domain in full, completed from reference TRBV28 and TRBJ1-4, reads DVKVTQSSRYLVKRTGEKVFLECVQDMDHENMFWYRQDPGLGLRLIYFSYDVKMKEKGDIPEGYSVSREKKERFSLILESASTNQTSMYLCASIPTGTGNEKLFFGSGTQLSVL.